Listed below are T cell receptor beta chains from one sample, sequenced in a study of CD4 T cells in relation to SARS-CoV-2 and coronaviruses. Only in-frame clones appear in the TCRdb table, and some are missing; sequencing was by immunoSEQ multiplex PCR. Of tens of thousands of clones detected, 70% to 90% appear once; the ten largest clones hold around 3.3%. Sequenced input: memory CD4+ T cells from PBMCs. Receptors originate from an adult with COVID-19. Each CDR3 is given with its conserved first and last residue. D genes are given only for firm matches.

v_call d_call cdr3_aa
TRBV3-1/TRBV3-2 TRBD1 CASSRPGTGGGGYEQYF
TRBV28 TRBD1 CASRPRGPRNEKLFF
TRBV18 TRBD1 CASSPDRAETQYF
TRBV9 TRBD2 CASSARTSGSLDEQYF
TRBV29-1 NA CSVEGLSMWNEQFF
TRBV5-4 NA CASGGGGSYNEQFF
TRBV10-3 TRBD1 CATQGLEGNQPQHF
TRBV19 NA CASSMPGASPRNIQYF
TRBV5-4 NA CASSSSVTHGGEQFF
TRBV5-6 NA CASSLVGNSGNTIYF
TRBV10-3 TRBD2 CAIRGGEQETQYF
TRBV2 TRBD1 CASSTRTGVGKLFF
TRBV30 TRBD2 CAWRRPGTSGGDTQYF
TRBV18 TRBD1 CASSPYRGQETQYF
TRBV2 NA CASSWQLNTGELFF
TRBV9 TRBD2 CASSAGTSLRSYDEQFF
TRBV7-9 NA CASSLQTDTQYF
TRBV18 NA CASSSALAGSEQYF
TRBV12-3/TRBV12-4 NA CASRMWGSGELFF
TRBV11-2 NA CASSLIPGVEKLFF
TRBV19 NA CASSRTSTGELFF
TRBV5-1 TRBD2 CASSLPRTSGSSYEQYF
TRBV5-6 NA CASSLGRRTEAFF
TRBV28 TRBD2 CATPLRAGGGGGFTDTQYF
TRBV6-2/TRBV6-3 NA CASSYSSEGDTQYF
TRBV10-3 NA CAISEVGDYGYTF
TRBV28 NA CASRRGGGGLAKNIQYF
TRBV18 NA CASSPPSYEQYF
TRBV25-1 TRBD1 CASSSRDRGLSETQYF
TRBV11-2 NA CASSLGQDVYGYTF
TRBV19 NA CASRPGQGRSGSGNNEQFF
TRBV27 NA CASSGPADSPEQYF
TRBV18 TRBD1 CASSPGRGKETQYF
TRBV6-5 NA CASSSSGHNEQFF
TRBV6-1 TRBD1 CASSETEDRVHQNF